The following is a TCR beta chain sequence with its context. Its specificity is unknown. These data belong to a study of T cells after yellow fever vaccination. Whole-study results and caveats: Subsequent to the booster, the majority of primary-vaccination clones reappeared (around 96% CD4, approximately 85% CD8). Researchers report a weaker secondary response that nonetheless peaked faster, day 5 versus 15. Abundant clonotypes from the bulk population could contaminate FACS-sorted repertoires. Clonotype sharing between CD4 and CD8 compartments was small.

The germline V gene encodes CDR1 DFQATT and CDR2 SNEGSKA (reference sequence). V lost 2 bases to trimming and J lost 1 base, with 12 bases between them. CDR3 size: 16 residues. TCRdb re-derived calls from the 5' RACE reads in MiXCR, one entry per CDR3 protein. Of under 550,000 distinct CDR3 sequences in the sample, around a fifth were seen once. Sequenced here: PBMCs, sampled approximately 22 days after the first yellow fever vaccination. The origin of this receptor is a man aged 18 to 29 who received the YFV17D yellow fever vaccine. The chain recombines TRBV20-1 with TRBJ2-6, with D tentatively TRBD1 (7 bases). CDR3 in DNA: TGCAGTGCTAGAACCCCAGGGGGGTCTGGGGCCAACGTCCTGACTTTC. It codes for CSARTPGGSGANVLTF.